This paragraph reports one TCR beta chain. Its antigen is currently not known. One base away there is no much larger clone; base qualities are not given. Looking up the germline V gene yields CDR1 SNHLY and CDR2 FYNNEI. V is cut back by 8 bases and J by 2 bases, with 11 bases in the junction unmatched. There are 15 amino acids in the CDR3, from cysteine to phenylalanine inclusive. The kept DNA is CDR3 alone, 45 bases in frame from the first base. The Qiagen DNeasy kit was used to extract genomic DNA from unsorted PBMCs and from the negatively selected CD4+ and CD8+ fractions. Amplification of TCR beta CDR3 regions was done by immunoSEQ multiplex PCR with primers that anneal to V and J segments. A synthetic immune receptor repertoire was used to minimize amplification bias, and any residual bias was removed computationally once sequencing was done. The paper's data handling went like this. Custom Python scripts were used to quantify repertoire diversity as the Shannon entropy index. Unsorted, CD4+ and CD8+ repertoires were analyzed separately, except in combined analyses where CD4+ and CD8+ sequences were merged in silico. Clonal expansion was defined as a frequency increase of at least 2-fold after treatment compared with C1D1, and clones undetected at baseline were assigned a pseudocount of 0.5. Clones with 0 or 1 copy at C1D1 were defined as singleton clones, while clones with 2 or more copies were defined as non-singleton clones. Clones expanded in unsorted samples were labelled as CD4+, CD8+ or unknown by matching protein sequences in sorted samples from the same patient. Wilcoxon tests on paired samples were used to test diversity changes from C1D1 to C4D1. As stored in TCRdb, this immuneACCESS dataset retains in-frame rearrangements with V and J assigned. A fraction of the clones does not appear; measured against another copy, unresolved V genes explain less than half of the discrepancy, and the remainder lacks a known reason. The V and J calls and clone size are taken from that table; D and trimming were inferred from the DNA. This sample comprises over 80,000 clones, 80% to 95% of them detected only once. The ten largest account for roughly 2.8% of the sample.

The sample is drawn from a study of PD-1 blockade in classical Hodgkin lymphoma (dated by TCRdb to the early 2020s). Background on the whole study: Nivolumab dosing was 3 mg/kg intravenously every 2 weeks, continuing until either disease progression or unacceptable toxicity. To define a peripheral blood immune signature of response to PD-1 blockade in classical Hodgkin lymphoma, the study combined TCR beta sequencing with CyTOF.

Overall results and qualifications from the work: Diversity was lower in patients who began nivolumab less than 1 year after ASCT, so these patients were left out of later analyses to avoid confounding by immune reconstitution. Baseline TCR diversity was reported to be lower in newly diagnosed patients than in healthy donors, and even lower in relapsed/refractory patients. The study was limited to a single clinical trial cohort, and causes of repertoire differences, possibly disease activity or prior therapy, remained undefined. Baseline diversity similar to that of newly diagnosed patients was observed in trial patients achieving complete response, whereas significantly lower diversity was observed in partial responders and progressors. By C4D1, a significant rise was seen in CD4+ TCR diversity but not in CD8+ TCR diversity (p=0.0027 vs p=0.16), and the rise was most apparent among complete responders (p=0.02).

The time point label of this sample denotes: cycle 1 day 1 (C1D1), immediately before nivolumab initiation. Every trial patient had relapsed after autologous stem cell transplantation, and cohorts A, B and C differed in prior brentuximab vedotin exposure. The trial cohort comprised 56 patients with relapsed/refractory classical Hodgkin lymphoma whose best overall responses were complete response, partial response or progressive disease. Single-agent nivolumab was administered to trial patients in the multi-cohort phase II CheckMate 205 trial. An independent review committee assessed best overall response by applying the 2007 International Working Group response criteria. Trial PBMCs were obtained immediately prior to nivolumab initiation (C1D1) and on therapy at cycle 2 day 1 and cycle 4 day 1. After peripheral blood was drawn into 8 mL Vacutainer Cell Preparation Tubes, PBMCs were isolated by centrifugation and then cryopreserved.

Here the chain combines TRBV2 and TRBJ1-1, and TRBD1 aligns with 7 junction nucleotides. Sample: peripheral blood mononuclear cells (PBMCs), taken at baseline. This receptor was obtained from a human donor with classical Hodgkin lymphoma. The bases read TGTGCCAGCGTCGACACCGGGACAGCCAACACTGAAGCTTTCTTT. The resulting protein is CASVDTGTANTEAFF.